This T cell receptor beta chain was documented in a study of T-cell reconstitution after alpha-beta-depleted transplantation in children. CDR3 size: 13 residues. In germline, CDR1 is DFQATT, CDR2 SNEGSKA (reference sequence). The V and J ends lost 4 bases and 7 bases respectively, with 17 bases between them. Note on this clonotype: Its antigen is unidentified.

Preparation of the TCRbeta library used unique molecular identifiers. TCRdb itself ran the PCR reads through MiXCR, one entry per CDR3 protein. Seen here are 70,000 to 95,000 distinct CDR3 sequences, less than 20% observed once, and the top ten hold about 19%. Study-level results: Reportedly, alpha-beta T cells present about two months post-transplant originated from several hundred expanded clones of graft origin.

V and J are TRBV20-1 and TRBJ2-7, with a possible D match to TRBD1 (5 bases). Here the sequenced sample was PBMCs, mostly from graft donor cells, taken 180 days after TCRalphabeta/CD19-depleted stem cell transplant. The sequence was obtained from a male patient under 10 years old who had a stem cell transplant for acute lymphoblastic leukemia, so the T cells may come from the graft donor. The CDR3 sequence: CSAIAGFSREQYF. DNA of the CDR3: TGCAGTGCTATAGCAGGGTTCTCTCGAGAGCAGTACTTC.